A single sample is the source of the 9 T cell receptor beta chains below, sequenced in a study of blood T cell repertoires in COVID-19 (dated by TCRdb to 2018 to 2021). The library was prepared using the immunoSEQ multiplex PCR assay. The clones in this table, taken by TCRdb from immuneACCESS, are in-frame only. Not every clone is retained; where verified, under half of the shortfall comes from an unresolved V gene, and the cause of the rest is unknown. The table for this sample lists 380,000 or so clones; roughly 86% of them were counted only once. The top ten clonotypes cover more than 0.95% of the sample. Sequenced input: peripheral blood. The receptors shown here come from a human donor with acute or convalescent COVID-19. The donor label of this sample is uncertain.

The gene calls are TRBV19 and TRBJ2-1; TRBD2 might be the D (5 bases). CDR1 LNHDA and CDR2 SQIVND come from the germline V gene (reference sequence). The CDR3 runs to 13 residues. Trimming shortened V by 3 bases and J by 10 bases, and 13 bases separated the two germline ends. Written as DNA, the CDR3 is TGTGCCAGTAGTATGCCCCCTTCGGGAGAGCAGTTCTTC. It translates to CASSMPPSGEQFF.

V is TRBV5-3 and J is TRBJ1-1, with 7 bases that match TRBD1. TRBV5-3 is filed as an ORF, its function uncertain. V lost 4 bases to trimming and J lost 0 bases; unmatched junction nucleotides: 6. The CDR3 consists of 15 residues. CDR3: CARSVQGQLNTEAFF. In DNA form, the CDR3 reads TGTGCCAGAAGCGTCCAGGGACAGTTGAACACTGAAGCTTTCTTT.

This chain uses TRBV7-8 with TRBJ2-3, with unresolved D. The CDR3 has 15 residues. V was trimmed by 6 bases and J by 5 bases, leaving 18 bases between them. CDR1 and CDR2 (germline): SGHVS, FQNEAQ. CDR3 nucleotides: TGTGCCAGCAGAAATAGAGACCCGAGGTTAGATACGCAGTATTTT. Amino acids: CASRNRDPRLDTQYF.

The chain recombines TRBV19 with TRBJ2-3; 7 positions agree with TRBD1. V shed 4 bases, J shed 4 bases, and the junction held 2 bases outside the gene matches. This CDR3 has 13 residues. Germline assignment: CDR1 LNHDA and CDR2 SQIVND (reference sequence). The CDR3 spells CASSRQGPDTQYF. The CDR3 nucleotides are TGTGCCAGTAGTAGACAGGGCCCAGATACGCAGTATTTT.

The rearrangement uses TRBV19 and TRBJ1-5, with D possibly being TRBD1 (5 bases). The CDR3 covers 18 residues. Germline V gives CDR1 LNHDA, CDR2 SQIVND (reference sequence). V was clipped by 7 bases and J by 4 bases, with 26 bases between them. DNA for the CDR3: TGTGCCAGTAAATCCCGCGGGGCAGGGACGGTGCGGAATCAGCCCCAGCATTTT. This translates into CASKSRGAGTVRNQPQHF. Full variable domain (rest looked up from reference TRBV19 and TRBJ1-5): DGGITQSPKYLFRKEGQNVTLSCEQNLNHDAMYWYRQDPGQGLRLIYYSQIVNDFQKGDIAEGYSVSREKKESFPLTVTSAQKNPTAFYLCASKSRGAGTVRNQPQHFGDGTRLSIL.

V gene TRBV11-2 combines with J gene TRBJ2-7; TRBD1 agrees at 9 bases. This CDR3 is built from 15 residues. Germline V lookup: CDR1 SGHAT, CDR2 FQNNGV. V trimming: 5 bases; J trimming: 1 base; junction bases outside the gene matches: 6. Written as DNA, the CDR3 is TGTGCCAGCAGCCTGGACAGGGGTCAGTCCTACGAGCAGTACTTC. Its protein is CASSLDRGQSYEQYF.

This clone showed up just a few times. The chain has TRBV19 and TRBJ1-2, with 7 bases aligning to TRBD1. V lost 3 bases and J lost 5; bases outside the gene matches: 18. The CDR3 is made up of 18 amino acids. CDR1 and CDR2 from the germline V gene are LNHDA and SQIVND (reference sequence). CDR3 loop: CASSIPPGDSFGQYGYTF. CDR3 DNA sequence: TGTGCCAGTAGTATCCCTCCTGGGGACAGTTTCGGTCAATATGGCTACACCTTC.

This chain connects TRBV2 to TRBJ1-2; D may be TRBD1 (6 bases). In germline, CDR1 is SNHLY, CDR2 FYNNEI. The CDR3 is made up of 15 amino acids. The V and J ends lost 6 bases and 5 bases respectively, with 19 bases between them. The CDR3 DNA is TGTGCCAGCAGACCCACAGGGACCACTTTTTATGGCTACACCTTC. Its translation is CASRPTGTTFYGYTF.

The genes are TRBV6-5 and TRBJ2-7, with 7 nucleotides matching TRBD1. Germline V gene data show CDR1 as MNHEY and CDR2 as SVGAGI. J lost 3 bases, V lost 0 bases, and 8 bases had no gene match. The CDR3 is 16 residues long. CDR3 in DNA: TGTGCCAGCAGTTACTCCACGACAGGGAAGCTCTACGAGCAGTACTTC. This encodes CASSYSTTGKLYEQYF.